Listed below are T cell receptor beta chains from one sample, sequenced in a study of T cells in Graves' hyperthyroidism and ophthalmopathy. TCRdb re-derived calls from the multiplex PCR reads in MiXCR, one entry per CDR3 protein. In the table there are 700,000 to 850,000 distinct CDR3 sequences, about a third of which are singletons. Source material: blood. These receptors all stem from a woman in her thirties or forties with Graves' hyperthyroidism. The CDR3 runs from the conserved cysteine through the conserved F or W. D genes are given only for firm matches. Clone size is stated in some rows and not others, as once, few, many or a class when expanded.

J: TRBJ2-6; V: TRBV9; size: many; D: TRBD1; CDR3: CASRDRSSGANVLTF; DNA: TGTGCCAGCAGGGACAGGAGCTCTGGGGCCAACGTCCTGACTTTC
J: TRBJ1-2; V: TRBV19; size: few; D: TRBD1; CDR3: CASSPGQESYYGYTF; DNA: TGTGCCAGTAGTCCGGGACAGGAGAGCTACTATGGCTACACCTTC
J: TRBJ2-7; V: TRBV6-6; size: .; D: TRBD1; CDR3: CASSLGQGSYEQCF; DNA: TGTGCCAGCAGCCTCGGACAGGGGTCCTACGAGCAGTGCTTC
J: TRBJ2-5; V: TRBV7-8; size: many; D: .; CDR3: CASSLPGTETQYF; DNA: TGTGCCAGCAGCTTACCAGGGACAGAGACCCAGTACTTC
J: TRBJ2-6; V: TRBV6-6; size: many; D: .; CDR3: CASSSGARGANVLTF; DNA: TGTGCCAGCAGTTCAGGGGCGAGGGGGGCCAACGTCCTGACTTTC
J: TRBJ1-2; V: TRBV11-2; size: few; D: .; CDR3: CASSPGMGLGYTF; DNA: TGTGCCAGCAGCCCCGGCATGGGACTAGGCTACACCTTC
J: TRBJ2-7; V: TRBV12-3/TRBV12-4; size: many; D: .; CDR3: CASSRGRTPRSYEQYF; DNA: TGTGCCAGCAGTAGGGGCAGGACCCCGAGATCCTACGAGCAGTACTTC
J: TRBJ1-6; V: TRBV7-2; size: many; D: .; CDR3: CASSSGYPSPLHF; DNA: TGTGCCAGCAGCTCAGGGTACCCTTCACCCCTCCACTTT
J: TRBJ2-5; V: TRBV7-2; size: many; D: TRBD1; CDR3: CASSPDRGREETQYF; DNA: TGTGCCAGCAGCCCGGACAGGGGGCGAGAAGAGACCCAGTACTTC
J: TRBJ1-1; V: TRBV7-9; size: few; D: .; CDR3: CASSRTDEAFF; DNA: TGTGCCAGCAGTCGGACAGATGAAGCTTTCTTT
J: TRBJ1-2; V: TRBV2; size: .; D: .; CDR3: CASSAASWDVANYGYTF; DNA: TGTGCCAGCAGCGCCGCGAGTTGGGACGTTGCTAACTATGGCTACACCTTC
J: TRBJ2-7; V: TRBV24-1; size: many; D: .; CDR3: CATSDGGGESYEQYF; DNA: TGTGCCACCAGTGATGGAGGGGGCGAGTCCTACGAGCAGTACTTC
J: TRBJ1-4; V: TRBV7-9; size: few; D: .; CDR3: CASSLDLEWGEKLFF; DNA: TGTGCCAGCAGCTTAGACTTGGAATGGGGTGAAAAACTGTTTTTT
J: TRBJ2-5; V: TRBV4-3; size: .; D: TRBD1; CDR3: CASSHFYRGQETQYF; DNA: TGCGCCAGCAGCCACTTCTACAGGGGCCAAGAGACCCAGTACTTC
J: TRBJ2-5; V: TRBV20-1; size: .; D: .; CDR3: CSARVPAGKETQYF; DNA: TGCAGTGCTAGAGTTCCTGCGGGGAAAGAGACCCAGTACTTC
J: TRBJ2-7; V: TRBV5-4; size: many; D: TRBD2; CDR3: CASTTWAGGPEQYF; DNA: TGTGCCAGCACTACGTGGGCGGGGGGGCCCGAGCAGTACTTC
J: TRBJ1-1; V: TRBV5-5; size: many; D: .; CDR3: CASSLGDKNTEAFF; DNA: TGTGCCAGCAGCTTGGGAGACAAGAACACTGAAGCTTTCTTT
J: TRBJ1-5; V: TRBV27; size: once; D: .; CDR3: CASSATYLNQPQHF; DNA: TGTGCCAGCTCCGCGACTTACTTGAATCAGCCCCAGCATTTT
J: TRBJ2-1; V: TRBV29-1; size: .; D: TRBD1; CDR3: CSVGPQSRTGSNEQFF; DNA: TGCAGCGTTGGACCTCAATCCAGGACAGGGTCCAATGAGCAGTTCTTC
J: TRBJ2-4; V: TRBV7-2; size: .; D: .; CDR3: CASSSRTLLTKNIQYF; DNA: TGTGCCAGCAGCTCTCGGACCCTTCTGACCAAAAACATTCAGTACTTC
J: TRBJ2-7; V: TRBV2; size: many; D: TRBD1; CDR3: CASSGGTGGFYEQYF; DNA: TGTGCCAGCAGTGGCGGGACAGGGGGCTTCTACGAGCAGTACTTC
J: TRBJ2-2; V: TRBV15; size: many; D: TRBD1; CDR3: CATSRDGTGAAGELFF; DNA: TGTGCCACCAGCAGAGACGGGACAGGAGCAGCCGGGGAGCTGTTTTTT
J: TRBJ1-1; V: TRBV29-1; size: .; D: TRBD1; CDR3: CSVRLRGRLNTEAFF; DNA: TGCAGCGTTAGGCTCAGGGGGAGACTGAACACTGAAGCTTTCTTT
J: TRBJ2-7; V: TRBV4-3; size: few; D: .; CDR3: CASSQEGGGAEQYF; DNA: TGCGCCAGCAGCCAAGAAGGGGGAGGGGCCGAGCAGTACTTC
J: TRBJ2-7; V: TRBV10-3; size: .; D: TRBD1; CDR3: CAISAGQGSSYEQYF; DNA: TGTGCCATCAGTGCGGGACAGGGAAGCTCCTACGAGCAGTACTTC
J: TRBJ2-5; V: TRBV11-2; size: once; D: TRBD2; CDR3: CASSLGPGLAGVGETQYF; DNA: TGTGCCAGCAGCTTAGGACCAGGACTAGCGGGTGTGGGAGAGACCCAGTACTTC
J: TRBJ1-1; V: TRBV10-3; size: .; D: .; CDR3: CAITEGGRTEAFF; DNA: TGTGCCATCACCGAGGGGGGAAGAACTGAAGCTTTCTTT
J: TRBJ2-7; V: TRBV6-5; size: few; D: .; CDR3: CASSRTGPNYEQYF; DNA: TGTGCCAGCAGCCGCACGGGACCAAACTACGAGCAGTACTTC
J: TRBJ2-3; V: TRBV9; size: .; D: TRBD1; CDR3: CASSGTGTEQYF; DNA: TGTGCCAGCAGCGGAACCGGGACAGAGCAGTATTTT
J: TRBJ2-7; V: TRBV6-1; size: few; D: TRBD1; CDR3: CASSRRDRGEQYF; DNA: TGTGCCAGCAGTCGCCGGGACAGGGGCGAGCAGTACTTC
J: TRBJ2-5; V: TRBV4-2; size: many; D: TRBD2; CDR3: CASSQGGLAGVETQYF; DNA: TGTGCCAGCAGCCAGGGGGGACTAGCGGGAGTGGAGACCCAGTACTTC
J: TRBJ2-7; V: TRBV7-6; size: many; D: .; CDR3: CASSPGDFDETLQYF; DNA: TGTGCCAGCAGCCCCGGGGATTTTGACGAGACGCTGCAGTACTTC
J: TRBJ1-2; V: TRBV19; size: many; D: .; CDR3: CASKRSYGYTF; DNA: TGTGCCAGTAAACGGAGCTATGGCTACACCTTC
J: TRBJ2-2; V: TRBV2; size: .; D: .; CDR3: CASRRTGGYTGELFF; DNA: TGTGCCAGCAGGAGAACAGGTGGCTACACCGGGGAGCTGTTTTTT
J: TRBJ2-5; V: TRBV7-2; size: .; D: TRBD2; CDR3: CASSQRTSGVETQYF; DNA: TGTGCCAGCAGCCAGAGGACTAGCGGGGTGGAGACCCAGTACTTC
J: TRBJ2-7; V: TRBV10-3; size: .; D: .; CDR3: CAISETQGVGYNEQYF; DNA: TGTGCCATCAGTGAGACTCAGGGTGTCGGATACAATGAGCAGTACTTC
J: TRBJ1-4; V: TRBV7-2; size: .; D: .; CDR3: CASSQGATGGEKLFF; DNA: TGTGCCAGCAGCCAAGGGGCTACAGGAGGGGAAAAACTGTTTTTT
J: TRBJ2-5; V: TRBV7-2; size: few; D: TRBD2; CDR3: CASTNKGLARETQYF; DNA: TGTGCCAGCACTAATAAGGGACTAGCACGGGAGACCCAGTACTTC
J: TRBJ1-2; V: TRBV7-8; size: few; D: .; CDR3: CASSLNSPNYGYTF; DNA: TGTGCCAGCAGCTTAAACAGCCCTAACTATGGCTACACCTTC
J: TRBJ1-2; V: TRBV27; size: few; D: .; CDR3: CASSLNWHIFHYGYTF; DNA: TGTGCCAGCAGTTTGAACTGGCACATTTTTCACTATGGCTACACCTTC
J: TRBJ2-7; V: TRBV10-3; size: many; D: .; CDR3: CAINPDASYEQYF; DNA: TGTGCCATCAACCCGGACGCCTCCTACGAGCAGTACTTC
J: TRBJ1-6; V: TRBV9; size: many; D: TRBD1; CDR3: CASSPRGTGESPLHF; DNA: TGTGCCAGCAGCCCCCGGGGGACAGGGGAGTCACCCCTCCACTTT
J: TRBJ2-7; V: TRBV27; size: .; D: TRBD1; CDR3: CASSITGGEQYF; DNA: TGTGCCAGCAGCATAACAGGGGGCGAGCAGTACTTC
J: TRBJ1-6; V: TRBV12-3/TRBV12-4; size: many; D: .; CDR3: CASSQRQKNSPLHF; DNA: TGTGCCAGCAGTCAGCGACAGAAAAATTCACCCCTCCACTTT
J: TRBJ2-7; V: TRBV20-1; size: few; D: TRBD1; CDR3: CSLRTGGPFYEQYF; DNA: TGCAGCCTGAGAACAGGGGGCCCATTCTACGAGCAGTACTTC
J: TRBJ2-2; V: TRBV10-3; size: many; D: .; CDR3: CAISLQGLETGELFF; DNA: TGTGCCATCAGCCTACAGGGCCTCGAAACCGGGGAGCTGTTTTTT
J: TRBJ1-2; V: TRBV29-1; size: .; D: TRBD1; CDR3: CSVQRTGDDGYTF; DNA: TGCAGCGTGCAGAGGACAGGGGATGATGGCTACACCTTC
J: TRBJ1-2; V: TRBV19; size: many; D: .; CDR3: CASRTGAYGDYGYTF; DNA: TGTGCCAGTAGAACCGGGGCCTACGGGGACTATGGCTACACCTTC
J: TRBJ2-7; V: TRBV6-5; size: .; D: TRBD2; CDR3: CASREREVYEQYF; DNA: TGTGCCAGCAGAGAGCGGGAGGTCTACGAGCAGTACTTC
J: TRBJ1-1; V: TRBV10-3; size: .; D: TRBD1; CDR3: CASLDRGRTEAFF; DNA: TGTGCCAGCCTTGACAGGGGGAGAACTGAAGCTTTCTTT